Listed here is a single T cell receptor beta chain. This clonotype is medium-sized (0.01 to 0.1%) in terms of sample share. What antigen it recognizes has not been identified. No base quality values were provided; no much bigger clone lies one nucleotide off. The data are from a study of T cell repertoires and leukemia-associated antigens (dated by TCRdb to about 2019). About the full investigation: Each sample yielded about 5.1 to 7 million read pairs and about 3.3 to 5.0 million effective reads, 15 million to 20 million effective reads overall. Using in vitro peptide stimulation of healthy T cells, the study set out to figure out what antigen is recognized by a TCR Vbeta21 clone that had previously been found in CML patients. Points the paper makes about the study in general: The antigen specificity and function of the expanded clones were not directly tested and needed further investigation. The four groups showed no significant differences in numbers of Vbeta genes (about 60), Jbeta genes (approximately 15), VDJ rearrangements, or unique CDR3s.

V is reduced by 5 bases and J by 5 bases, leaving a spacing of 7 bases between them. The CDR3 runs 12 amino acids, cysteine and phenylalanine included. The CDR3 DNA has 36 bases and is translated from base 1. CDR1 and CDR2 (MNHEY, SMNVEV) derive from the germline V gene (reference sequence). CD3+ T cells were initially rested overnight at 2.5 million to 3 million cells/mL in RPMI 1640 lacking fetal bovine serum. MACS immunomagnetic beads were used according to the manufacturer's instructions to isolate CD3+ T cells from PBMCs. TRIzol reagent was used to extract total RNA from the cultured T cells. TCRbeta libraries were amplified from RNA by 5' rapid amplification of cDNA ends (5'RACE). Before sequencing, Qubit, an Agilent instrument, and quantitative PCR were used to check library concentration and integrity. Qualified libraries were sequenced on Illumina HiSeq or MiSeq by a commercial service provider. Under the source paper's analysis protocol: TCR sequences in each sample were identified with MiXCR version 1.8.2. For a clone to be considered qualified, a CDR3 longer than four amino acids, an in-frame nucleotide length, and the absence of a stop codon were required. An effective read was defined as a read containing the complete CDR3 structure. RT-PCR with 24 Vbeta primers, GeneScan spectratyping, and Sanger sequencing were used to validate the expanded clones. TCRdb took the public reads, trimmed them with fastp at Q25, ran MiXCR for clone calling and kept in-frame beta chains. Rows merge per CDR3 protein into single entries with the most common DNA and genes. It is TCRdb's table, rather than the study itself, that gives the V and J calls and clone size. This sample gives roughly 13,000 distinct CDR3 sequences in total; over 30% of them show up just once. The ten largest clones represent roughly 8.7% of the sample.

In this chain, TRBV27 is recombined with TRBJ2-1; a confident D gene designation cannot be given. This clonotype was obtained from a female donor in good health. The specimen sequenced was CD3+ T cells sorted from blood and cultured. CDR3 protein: CASSLPNNEQFF. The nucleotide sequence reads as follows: TGTGCCAGCAGTCTCCCCAACAATGAGCAGTTCTTC.